These 5 T cell receptor beta chains were all obtained from the same sample, sequenced in a study of T cells in Graves' hyperthyroidism and ophthalmopathy. Authors of the study amplified TCR beta CDR3 regions from RNA transcripts. RT-PCR in the first round (using the HTBI primer set) targeted the TCR CDR3. One entry per CDR3 protein, called by TCRdb with MiXCR from the multiplex PCR reads. The repertoire includes 600,000 to 700,000 distinct CDR3 sequences, approximately 42% of them detected once, and under 8% sits in the top ten. The specimen sequenced was peripheral blood or thyroid tissue (not recorded which). Every receptor here comes from an adult man with Graves' disease, either hyperthyroidism or ophthalmopathy (not recorded which).

This clonotype was seen repeatedly, ten times or more. V is TRBV12-3 or TRBV12-4 and J is TRBJ2-5; D ambiguous. The CDR3 consists of 15 residues. Trimming removed 3 bases at V and 5 bases at J, with 16 bases between. The CDR3: CASSLGPTPHETQYF. CDR3 nucleotides: TGTGCCAGCAGTTTGGGCCCAACACCCCATGAGACCCAGTACTTC.

The V gene is TRBV2, the J gene TRBJ1-1; no clear D gene. The germline V gene has CDR1 SNHLY and CDR2 FYNNEI. Between the trimmed V and J ends, which lost 3 bases and 3 bases, there was a span of 14 bases. This CDR3 is built from 15 residues. The CDR3 reads CASSDTGRPYTEAFF. The CDR3 DNA is TGTGCCAGCAGTGATACGGGCAGGCCGTACACTGAAGCTTTCTTT.

V is TRBV7-3 and J is TRBJ1-5, with D perhaps matching TRBD1 (6 bases). Germline V gene lookup returns CDR1 SGHTA and CDR2 FQGTGA. Trimming removed 5 bases from V and 7 bases from J, with 12 bases in between. This CDR3 has 13 residues. In DNA, the CDR3 is TGTGCCAGCAGCCACGGGGGGGCACAGCCCCAGCATTTT. The encoded protein is CASSHGGAQPQHF. Supplemented by reference TRBV7-3 and TRBJ1-5, the full variable domain reads GAGVSQTPSNKVTEKGKYVELRCDPISGHTALYWYRQSLGQGPEFLIYFQGTGAADDSGLPNDRFFAVRPEGSVSTLKIQRTERGDSAVYLCASSHGGAQPQHFGDGTRLSIL.

This clonotype was seen at least ten times. The CDR3 is CSGQDSNYGYTF. In DNA, the CDR3 is TGCAGCGGTCAGGACAGCAACTATGGCTACACCTTC. The chain is built from TRBV29-1 and TRBJ1-2; a possible D gene is TRBD1 (6 bases). Germline V CDR1 and CDR2: SQVTM, ANQGSEA. This CDR3 contains 12 residues. With 7 bases removed from V and 2 bases from J, the gap between germline ends came to 11 bases.

This chain uses TRBV6-5 with TRBJ1-2; D possibly corresponds to TRBD1 (5 bases). Trimming took off 1 base at V and 0 bases at J, with 9 bases between the two ends. Looked up from germline, CDR1 is MNHEY and CDR2 is SVGAGI. CDR3 length: 15 residues. The CDR3: CASSYFQGANYGYTF. The CDR3 coding sequence is TGTGCCAGCAGTTACTTTCAGGGAGCTAACTATGGCTACACCTTC.